This T cell receptor (beta chain) was obtained from a study of cytomegalovirus exposure and HLA in healthy donors. The study's findings and limits: As was reported, the classifier diagnosed cytomegalovirus status with high specificity and sensitivity. Most TCR sequences were uncommon, yet certain public TCRs appeared in many donors.

In this sample, this clone turned up a few times. Its antigen is unidentified. The PCR had 60 Vbeta and 13 Jbeta primers. TCRdb's table, derived via immunoSEQ multiplex PCR, lists solely in-frame clones and lacks some. The repertoire consists of under 130,000 clones, with around 80% occurring once and the leading ten covering about 3.4%. The germline V and J ends were trimmed by 0 bases and 6 bases, with 16 bases remaining between them. The CDR3 has 15 amino acids. The germline CDR1 and CDR2 sequences are SGHRS and YFSETQ. The chain employs TRBV5-1 and TRBJ2-7; tentatively, D is TRBD1 (5 bases). The sequence was collected from a woman in her 40s in good health and CMV-seronegative. Sequenced: PBMCs. The CDR3 DNA reads as TGCGCCAGCAGCTTGGTTCAGGGTGGGTATTCCGAGCAGTACTTC. This sequence encodes CASSLVQGGYSEQYF.